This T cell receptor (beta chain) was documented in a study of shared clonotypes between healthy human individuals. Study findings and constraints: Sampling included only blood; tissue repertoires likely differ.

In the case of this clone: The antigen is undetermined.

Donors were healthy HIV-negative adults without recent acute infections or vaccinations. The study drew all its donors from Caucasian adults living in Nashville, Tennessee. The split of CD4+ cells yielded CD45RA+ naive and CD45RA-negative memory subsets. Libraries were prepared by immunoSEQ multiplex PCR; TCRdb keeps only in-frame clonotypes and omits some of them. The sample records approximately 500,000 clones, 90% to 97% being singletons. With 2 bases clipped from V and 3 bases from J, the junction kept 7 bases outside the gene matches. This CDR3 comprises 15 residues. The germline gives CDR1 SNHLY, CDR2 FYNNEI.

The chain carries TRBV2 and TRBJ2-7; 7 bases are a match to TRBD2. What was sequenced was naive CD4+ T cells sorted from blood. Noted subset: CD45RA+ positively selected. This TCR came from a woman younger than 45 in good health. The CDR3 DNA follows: TGTGCCAGCAGTGAATTGTGGACTAGTAACTACGAGCAGTACTTC. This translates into CASSELWTSNYEQYF.